Presented here are 16 T cell receptor beta chains from one specimen sequenced in a study of early T cells in non-severe SARS-CoV-2 infection. A single record per CDR3 protein comes from TCRdb applying MiXCR to the 5' RACE reads. The sample holds some 80,000 distinct CDR3 sequences, less than 15% seen once. Here the sequenced sample was whole blood, taken at baseline. The receptors were sampled from an adult who was a healthcare worker with PCR-confirmed SARS-CoV-2 infection or an uninfected control (not recorded which). The donor label of this sample is uncertain.

This clonotype was observed at least ten times. The chain couples TRBV7-6 to TRBJ2-5, with 8 bases fitting TRBD2. The germline gives CDR1 SGHVS, CDR2 FNYEAQ. Trimming at V came to 5 bases and at J to 4 bases, leaving 6 bases not matched to a gene. The CDR3 runs to 14 residues. Here the CDR3 reads CASSTPAGGETQYF. The CDR3, as DNA: TGTGCCAGCAGCACCCCGGCGGGGGGAGAGACCCAGTACTTC.

The genes are TRBV11-3 and TRBJ2-1; TRBD2 matches 9 bases. The junction had 4 bases not matched to a gene; V was cut back by 4 bases and J by 6 bases. The CDR3 runs to 14 residues. The germline V gene has CDR1 SGHNT and CDR2 YENEEA. The CDR3 region is CASSSRLAANEQFF. CDR3 sequence (DNA): TGTGCCAGCAGCTCGCGACTAGCGGCCAATGAGCAGTTCTTC.

This clonotype has a handful of counts. The V gene is TRBV18, the J gene TRBJ1-1; 12 bases line up with TRBD1. The CDR3 is 15 amino acids. The J segment lost 5 bases and the V segment lost 4 bases, leaving 5 bases of the junction unmatched. Germline CDR1 is KGHSH and CDR2 is LQKENI. CDR3 nucleotide sequence: TGTGCCAGCTCACAGGGACAGGGGGCGCAGACTGAAGCTTTCTTT. Translation gives CASSQGQGAQTEAFF.

J is TRBJ2-7 and V is TRBV2; D is ambiguous. The CDR3 contains 11 residues. In germline, CDR1 is SNHLY, CDR2 FYNNEI. V was trimmed by 7 bases and J by 2 bases, leaving 6 bases between them. CDR3 in DNA: TGTGCCAGCAACAAGGCCTACGAGCAGTACTTC. Its translation is CASNKAYEQYF. The variable domain in full, with the rest retrieved from reference TRBV2 and TRBJ2-7, is EPEVTQTPSHQVTQMGQEVILRCVPISNHLYFYWYRQILGQKVEFLVSFYNNEISEKSEIFDDQFSVERPDGSNFTLKIRSTKLEDSAMYFCASNKAYEQYFGPGTRLTVT.

This clonotype occurred many times. The rearrangement uses TRBV9 and TRBJ1-5; D is undetermined. The germline gives CDR1 SGDLS, CDR2 YYNGEE. There are 15 residues in the CDR3. Trimming removed 1 base at V and 0 bases at J, with 8 bases between. The CDR3 reads CASSVLPSSNQPQHF. In DNA, the CDR3 is TGTGCCAGCAGCGTACTTCCCTCTAGCAATCAGCCCCAGCATTTT.

The chain combines TRBV6-2 or TRBV6-3 with TRBJ2-3; D gene unclear. This CDR3 contains 13 residues. CDR1 MNHEY and CDR2 SVGEGT come from the germline V gene. V gave up 2 bases and J gave up 10 bases, with 13 bases separating them. CDR3 sequence reads: CASSYDTVSPQYF. CDR3 sequence (DNA): TGTGCCAGCAGTTACGATACAGTATCGCCGCAGTATTTT.

The table lists this clonotype with many counts. The chain employs TRBV27 and TRBJ2-1; D possibly corresponds to TRBD1 (6 bases). Germline V lookup: CDR1 MNHEY, CDR2 SMNVEV (reference sequence). V lost 5 bases to trimming and J lost 8 bases, with 10 bases between them. This CDR3 is 12 amino acids long. In nucleotides, the CDR3 is TGTGCCAGCAGTCCACAGGGCGATGAGCAGTTCTTC. Protein sequence: CASSPQGDEQFF.

This chain joins TRBV19 and TRBJ2-7; D remains unclear. The CDR3 is made up of 13 amino acids. Trimming left V 1 base short and J 3 bases short, with 7 bases between. Germline loops: CDR1 LNHDA, CDR2 SQIVND (reference sequence). The CDR3 spells CASSIGRGYEQYF. DNA for the CDR3: TGTGCCAGTAGTATAGGGCGCGGCTACGAGCAGTACTTC. Supplemented by reference TRBV19 and TRBJ2-7, the full variable domain reads DGGITQSPKYLFRKEGQNVTLSCEQNLNHDAMYWYRQDPGQGLRLIYYSQIVNDFQKGDIAEGYSVSREKKESFPLTVTSAQKNPTAFYLCASSIGRGYEQYFGPGTRLTVT.

This clonotype was detected ten times or more. V usage is TRBV5-4 and J usage is TRBJ2-5, with D uncertain. V was trimmed by 7 bases and J by 5 bases, leaving 9 bases between them. Germline-derived CDR1 and CDR2 are SGHNT and YYREEE (reference sequence). The CDR3 contains 11 residues. CDR3 nucleotide sequence: TGTGCCAGCTCAATCGGGGAGACCCAGTACTTC. It translates to CASSIGETQYF.

This clonotype was seen a handful of times. This rearrangement joins TRBV29-1 to TRBJ2-3; D is perhaps TRBD1 (6 bases). V was shortened by 4 bases and J by 4 bases, with 9 bases between the two germline ends. The CDR3 consists of 12 residues. From germline, CDR1 is SQVTM and CDR2 ANQGSEA. CDR3 sequence (DNA): TGCAGCGTTGTAGAGGGGGCAGATACGCAGTATTTT. It yields the protein CSVVEGADTQYF.

In this sample, this clonotype turned up many times. V usage is TRBV4-3 and J usage is TRBJ2-1; tentative D call: TRBD1 (6 bases). The ends were cut back, 6 bases at V and 0 bases at J, with 15 bases in the middle. There are 16 residues in the CDR3. CDR1 is LGHNA, CDR2 YSLEER, per germline. The CDR3 sequence is CASSYQGLNSYNEQFF. Written as DNA, the CDR3 is TGCGCCAGCAGTTATCAGGGGTTAAACTCCTACAATGAGCAGTTCTTC.

The chain employs TRBV4-1 and TRBJ1-2; possibly TRBD1 for D (5 bases). This CDR3 has 14 residues. Germline CDR1 MGHRA, CDR2 YSYEKL. The V end lost 1 base, the J end lost 6 bases, and 12 bases lay between the germline ends. This CDR3 is CASSQARDRNGYTF. The CDR3 DNA is TGCGCCAGCAGCCAAGCAAGGGACCGAAATGGCTACACCTTC.

This clonotype was observed at least ten times. J is TRBJ2-2 and V is TRBV12-3 or TRBV12-4; 8 bases agree with TRBD2. Losses at the gene ends were 3 bases for V and 6 bases for J; bases not matched to a gene: 6. The CDR3 covers 15 residues. The CDR3 is CASSFLASGPGELFF. Written as DNA, the CDR3 is TGTGCCAGCAGTTTTCTGGCTAGCGGGCCCGGGGAGCTGTTTTTT.

This chain joins TRBV5-6 and TRBJ2-3; no clear D. The CDR3 contains 12 residues. Between the trimmed V and J ends, which lost 3 bases and 6 bases, there was a span of 8 bases. Germline V CDR1 and CDR2: SGHDT, YYEEEE. The DNA for the CDR3 is TGTGCCAGCAGCTCTTGGCCGGATACGCAGTATTTT. Translation: CASSSWPDTQYF.

The chain links TRBV5-1 to TRBJ1-2, with D uncertain. The CDR3 sequence is 13 residues long. Germline V gene lookup returns CDR1 SGHRS and CDR2 YFSETQ. Trimming removed 1 base at V and 8 bases at J, with 12 bases between. The CDR3 is CASSLNTMQGYTF. The CDR3 nucleotides are TGCGCCAGCAGCTTGAACACTATGCAAGGCTACACCTTC.

The chain is built from TRBV3-1 and TRBJ2-1; 7 positions agree with TRBD2. Trimming removed 8 bases from V and 2 bases from J; junction bases left unmatched: 3. Germline CDR1 reads LGHDT; CDR2 reads YNNKEL (reference sequence). CDR3 length: 13 residues. The CDR3 region is CASRGRAYNEQFF. In DNA form, the CDR3 reads TGTGCCAGCCGAGGGAGGGCCTACAATGAGCAGTTCTTC.